Sequencing of this T cell receptor beta chain was carried out in a study of shared clonotypes between healthy human individuals. Broader study findings: The expectation was that sequencing depth would affect clonotype sharing among donors.

Deep level was the assay's run setting. The protocol was immunoSEQ multiplex PCR, while the TCRdb copy is restricted to in-frame clones and leaves out a portion. Of 2 million to 2.5 million clones listed, approximately 96% were seen once; the top ten hold over 0.1%. The V gene lost 7 bases and the J gene lost 5 bases, with 12 bases spanning the gap. This CDR3 spans 12 amino acids. In germline, CDR1 is ENHRY, CDR2 SYGVKD. Comment on this clone: The antigen is not known.

The source material was naive CD4+ T cells sorted from blood. Subset here: CD45RA+ positively selected. This receptor was identified in a man younger than 35 in good health. This sequence joins TRBV10-3 and TRBJ2-7; D call uncertain. The chain's CDR3 is CAIKNGPHEQYF. CDR3 coding DNA: TGTGCCATCAAAAACGGCCCCCACGAGCAGTACTTC.